This T cell receptor beta chain was sequenced for a study of CD8+CD57+ T cells in acquired aplastic anemia. The wider study: When averaged, DNA from sorted CD4+ and CD8+ cells came to around 3.4 ug. Study results and caveats: Any difference that existed in CD8+ Simpson's diversity between patients and controls was not significant. Common to patients and controls were approximately 30 CD8+ CDR3 sequences.

Investigators profiled TCR beta VDJ and CDR3 from genomic DNA template. TCRdb reanalysed the reads using MiXCR and keeps one entry per CDR3 protein. This table holds 400,000 to 450,000 distinct CDR3 sequences, 65% to 80% found once. V was shortened by 6 bases and J by 4 bases, with 12 bases between the two germline ends. The CDR3 sequence is 13 residues long. Points on this clonotype: Its target is unknown.

The V gene is TRBV12-3 or TRBV12-4, the J gene TRBJ1-2; a possible D gene is TRBD1 (5 bases). This clonotype originated in a human donor in good health, serving as a control. The specimen was sorted CD4+, CD8+, or CD8+CD57+ T cells (not recorded which) from PBMCs. The CDR3 is CASSSDDSYGYTF. CDR3 nucleotide sequence: TGTGCCAGCAGCTCCGACGACAGCTATGGCTACACCTTC.